This TCR beta chain is from a study of T cell responses to AZD1222 COVID-19 vaccine (dated by TCRdb to about 2021). For the wider study: A total of under 250 trial participants underwent TCR sequencing, of whom 200 to 220 had received two doses of AZD1222 and 26 had received two doses of the MenACWY control vaccine. Trial participants were enrolled into age subgroups of 18-55, 56-69 and 70-plus years, which contained 148, 28 and 57 TCR-sequenced participants, respectively.

Study-wide findings and limitations: Participants were mostly white British, with more females than males. The authors suggested clonal diversity may have been underestimated. CD4 TCRs associated with the vaccine covered the entire spike protein, and the dominant responses were in regions 160-218 and 743-854. Because no samples from the day 14 peak response were available, repertoires could be characterized only after the peak T cell response. After two AZD1222 doses, spike-specific TCR breadth and depth were significantly higher than at day 0 and than in MenACWY recipients. The 56-69-year group was small, and its depth increase did not reach significance, likely because of low power. Only a handful of AZD1222 recipients were SARS-CoV-2 seropositive at baseline, limiting conclusions about previously exposed vaccinees. Epitopes outside the regions mutated in the B.1.351 and B.1.1.7 variants were reportedly recognized by nearly half of the unique spike-specific TCRs.

Including cysteine and phenylalanine, the CDR3 has 13 amino acids. The entry retains the CDR3 DNA only, 39 bases that are in frame from base 1. Clipping removes 3 bases from V and 4 bases from J, with 5 as the unmatched junction base count. CDR1 and CDR2 are read off the germline V gene as SQVTM and ANQGSEA. The CDR3 regions of human TCRbeta chains were analyzed by immunosequencing. The paper's data handling went like this. TCRs in the repertoires were matched against a reference library of SARS-CoV-2-specific TCRs that had been generated with the MIRA antigen-specificity platform. Breadth meant the fraction of unique TCRs that were SARS-CoV-2-associated, whereas depth meant the fraction of total T cells that were SARS-CoV-2-associated. Each spike-specific TCR was assigned to its reactive spike region and to a CD4 or CD8 class using the MIRA data. Log10-transformed breadth and depth values were compared by one-way ANOVA with Sidak's multiple comparisons tests. Imported from immuneACCESS, the table was reduced by TCRdb to in-frame sequences with V and J called. These copies leave out some clones; in studies compared against another copy, an unresolved V gene accounts for under half, and the cause of the remainder is not known. V, J and clone size were drawn from that table, and D and trimming were deduced from the DNA. This sample comprises some 81,000 clones, roughly 88% of them detected only once. Of the sample, about 3.4% is held by the ten largest clones.

With respect to this clone: Its binding antigen is unknown. Base qualities are missing; no much larger clone stands one base away.

The time point label of this sample denotes: about 28 days (+/-7) after the second vaccine dose. AZD1222 recipients with second doses at about 4 weeks or about 12 weeks were pooled, because spike-specific TCR depth and breadth did not differ between schedules. Vaccinee samples were obtained from the UK trials COV001 and COV002, which included a single-blind randomized controlled phase 2/3 trial of AZD1222 (ChAdOx1 nCoV-19) in healthy adults. For TCRbeta chain sequencing, PBMC samples from trial participants were taken at day 0 and at day 28 after the second dose. This sample comprised peripheral blood, obtained 28 days after the second AZD1222 dose. The chain uses TRBV29-1 and TRBJ2-7, and TRBD1 matches 8 of the central bases. This TCR derives from an adult who received the AZD1222 COVID-19 vaccine. The sequenced DNA: TGCAGCGTTGACGGGACAGGCGGGTACGAGCAGTACTTC. The resulting protein is CSVDGTGGYEQYF.